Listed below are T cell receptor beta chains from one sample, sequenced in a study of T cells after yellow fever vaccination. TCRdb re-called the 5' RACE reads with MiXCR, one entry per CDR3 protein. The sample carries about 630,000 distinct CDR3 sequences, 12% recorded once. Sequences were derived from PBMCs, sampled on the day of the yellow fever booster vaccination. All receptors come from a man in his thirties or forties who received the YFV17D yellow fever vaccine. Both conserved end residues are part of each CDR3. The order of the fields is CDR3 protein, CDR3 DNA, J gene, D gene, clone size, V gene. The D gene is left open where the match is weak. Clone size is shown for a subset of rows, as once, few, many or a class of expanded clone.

CDR3: CASRKDTPIWETQYF; DNA: TGTGCCAGCAGAAAGGACACCCCTATCTGGGAGACCCAGTACTTC; J: TRBJ2-5; D: NA; size: few; V: TRBV5-6
CDR3: CASSLSQGLSTIYF; DNA: TGTGCCAGCAGTTTATCTCAGGGCCTGTCCACCATATATTTT; J: TRBJ1-3; D: NA; size: many; V: TRBV27
CDR3: CASSLSSETQYF; DNA: TGTGCCAGCAGCCTATCATCGGAGACCCAGTACTTC; J: TRBJ2-5; D: NA; size: many; V: TRBV7-2
CDR3: CMKGGSTDTQYF; DNA: TGCATGAAGGGGGGTAGCACAGATACGCAGTATTTT; J: TRBJ2-3; D: NA; size: NA; V: TRBV20-1
CDR3: CASSPVGPGNTIYF; DNA: TGTGCCAGCAGCCCGGTGGGTCCTGGAAACACCATATATTTT; J: TRBJ1-3; D: NA; size: NA; V: TRBV7-6
CDR3: CASSQEDTGRVPDTQYF; DNA: TGCGCCAGCAGCCAAGAAGACACCGGGAGGGTCCCAGATACGCAGTATTTT; J: TRBJ2-3; D: TRBD2; size: NA; V: TRBV4-3
CDR3: CASSYGTGKPWEQYF; DNA: TGTGCCAGCAGTTACGGTACAGGGAAGCCGTGGGAGCAGTACTTC; J: TRBJ2-7; D: NA; size: many; V: TRBV6-2/TRBV6-3
CDR3: CSAALTVGYEQYF; DNA: TGCAGCGCCGCACTGACCGTTGGCTACGAGCAGTACTTC; J: TRBJ2-7; D: NA; size: many; V: TRBV29-1
CDR3: CASSGGGTRETQYF; DNA: TGCGCCAGCAGCGGGGGCGGGACGCGAGAGACCCAGTACTTC; J: TRBJ2-5; D: NA; size: few; V: TRBV5-1
CDR3: CASSFRGPNRPQHF; DNA: TGTGCCAGCAGTTTCCGGGGTCCAAATCGGCCCCAGCATTTT; J: TRBJ1-5; D: NA; size: NA; V: TRBV12-3/TRBV12-4
CDR3: CASSFWGAGETQYF; DNA: TGTGCCAGCAGTTTTTGGGGAGCGGGAGAGACCCAGTACTTC; J: TRBJ2-5; D: NA; size: NA; V: TRBV12-3/TRBV12-4
CDR3: CASSSRTSTYEQYF; DNA: TGCGCCAGCAGCTCCCGGACGTCAACCTACGAGCAGTACTTC; J: TRBJ2-7; D: NA; size: NA; V: TRBV5-1
CDR3: CASSLSYLASGPTIPYEQYF; DNA: TGTGCCAGCAGCTTGTCGTATCTGGCTAGCGGGCCCACTATCCCCTACGAGCAGTACTTC; J: TRBJ2-7; D: TRBD2; size: many; V: TRBV11-2
CDR3: CASSPSARTDTQYF; DNA: TGTGCCAGCAGCCCTAGCGCCCGCACAGATACGCAGTATTTT; J: TRBJ2-3; D: NA; size: few; V: TRBV9
CDR3: CSARDVKGQYF; DNA: TGCAGTGCTAGAGATGTAAAGGGCCAGTACTTC; J: TRBJ2-7; D: NA; size: NA; V: TRBV20-1
CDR3: CAWSLKGNLDEQYF; DNA: TGTGCCTGGAGTCTAAAGGGGAATCTAGACGAGCAGTACTTC; J: TRBJ2-7; D: NA; size: NA; V: TRBV30
CDR3: CASSPSRDSYEQYF; DNA: TGTGCCAGCTCACCGTCTAGGGACTCCTACGAGCAGTACTTC; J: TRBJ2-7; D: NA; size: few; V: TRBV18
CDR3: CASSLRGGEYEQYF; DNA: TGCGCCAGCAGCTTGCGAGGGGGTGAATACGAGCAGTACTTC; J: TRBJ2-7; D: NA; size: few; V: TRBV5-1
CDR3: CASSAGTTTVQETQYF; DNA: TGTGCCAGCAGCGCCGGGACTACGACTGTTCAAGAGACCCAGTACTTC; J: TRBJ2-5; D: TRBD2; size: NA; V: TRBV9
CDR3: CSASRGLVPSEQYF; DNA: TGCAGTGCTTCCAGAGGACTGGTGCCTAGTGAGCAGTACTTC; J: TRBJ2-7; D: NA; size: NA; V: TRBV20-1
CDR3: CASILVGSEETQYF; DNA: TGTGCCAGCATCCTGGTTGGGTCAGAAGAGACCCAGTACTTC; J: TRBJ2-5; D: NA; size: NA; V: TRBV6-1
CDR3: CATLAGAYTGELFF; DNA: TGTGCCACCCTAGCGGGAGCTTACACCGGGGAGCTGTTTTTT; J: TRBJ2-2; D: TRBD2; size: many; V: TRBV6-1
CDR3: CASSRGLLETQYF; DNA: TGTGCCAGCAGCAGAGGACTACTTGAGACCCAGTACTTC; J: TRBJ2-5; D: NA; size: few; V: TRBV7-3
CDR3: CASRSFPAVTRDTEAFF; DNA: TGCGCCAGCCGTTCGTTCCCTGCTGTGACCCGGGACACTGAAGCTTTCTTT; J: TRBJ1-1; D: NA; size: few; V: TRBV5-1
CDR3: CASSPIAYDEQFF; DNA: TGCGCCAGCAGCCCCATCGCCTACGATGAGCAGTTCTTC; J: TRBJ2-1; D: NA; size: few; V: TRBV4-3
CDR3: CASRLPSTGELFF; DNA: TGTGCCAGCAGACTACCATCCACCGGGGAGCTGTTTTTT; J: TRBJ2-2; D: NA; size: NA; V: TRBV7-6
CDR3: CASSFYAGSGNTIYF; DNA: TGTGCCAGCAGTTTCTACGCCGGCTCTGGAAACACCATATATTTT; J: TRBJ1-3; D: NA; size: NA; V: TRBV28
CDR3: CASSFRGASGRSTDTQYF; DNA: TGTGCCAGCAGCTTTAGGGGGGCTAGCGGACGAAGCACAGATACGCAGTATTTT; J: TRBJ2-3; D: NA; size: NA; V: TRBV11-2
CDR3: CASSLVRAYEQYF; DNA: TGTGCCAGCAGCTTAGTCAGGGCTTACGAGCAGTACTTC; J: TRBJ2-7; D: NA; size: few; V: TRBV7-2
CDR3: CASSPPSIAHQYF; DNA: TGTGCCAGCTCACCACCGTCTATAGCCCATCAGTATTTT; J: TRBJ2-3; D: NA; size: NA; V: TRBV18
CDR3: CAWSVGTELYEQYF; DNA: TGTGCCTGGAGTGTAGGGACAGAGCTCTACGAGCAGTACTTC; J: TRBJ2-7; D: TRBD1; size: few; V: TRBV30
CDR3: CASSLVRTSDWNEQFF; DNA: TGTGCCAGCAGCTTGGTTAGGACTAGCGATTGGAATGAGCAGTTCTTC; J: TRBJ2-1; D: TRBD2; size: NA; V: TRBV5-6
CDR3: CASSLQGTNIQYF; DNA: TGTGCCAGCAGCTTACAGGGAACAAACATTCAGTACTTC; J: TRBJ2-4; D: NA; size: many; V: TRBV27